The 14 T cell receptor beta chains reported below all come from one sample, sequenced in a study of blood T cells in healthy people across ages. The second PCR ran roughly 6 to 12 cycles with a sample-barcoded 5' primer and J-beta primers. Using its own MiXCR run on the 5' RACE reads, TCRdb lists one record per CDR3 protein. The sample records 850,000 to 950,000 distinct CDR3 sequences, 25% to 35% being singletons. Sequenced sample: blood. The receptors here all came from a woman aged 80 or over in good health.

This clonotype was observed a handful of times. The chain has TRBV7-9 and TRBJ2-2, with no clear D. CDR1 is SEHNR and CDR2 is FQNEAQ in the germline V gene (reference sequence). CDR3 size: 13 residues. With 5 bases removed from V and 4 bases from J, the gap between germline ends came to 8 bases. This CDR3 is CASSPVPTGELFF. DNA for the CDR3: TGTGCCAGCAGCCCCGTTCCCACCGGGGAGCTGTTTTTT. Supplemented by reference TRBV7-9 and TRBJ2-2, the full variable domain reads DTGVSQNPRHKITKRGQNVTFRCDPISEHNRLYWYRQTLGQGPEFLTYFQNEAQLEKSRLLSDRFSAERPKGSFSTLEIQRTEQGDSAMYLCASSPVPTGELFFGEGSRLTVL.

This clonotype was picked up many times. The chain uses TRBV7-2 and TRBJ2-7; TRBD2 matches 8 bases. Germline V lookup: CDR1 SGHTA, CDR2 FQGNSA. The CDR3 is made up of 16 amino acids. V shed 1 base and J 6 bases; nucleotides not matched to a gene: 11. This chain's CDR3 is CASSLEGSGVFSEQYF. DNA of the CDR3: TGTGCCAGCAGCTTAGAGGGTAGCGGGGTATTCTCCGAGCAGTACTTC. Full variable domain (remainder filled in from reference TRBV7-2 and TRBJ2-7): GAGVSQSPSNKVTEKGKDVELRCDPISGHTALYWYRQSLGQGLEFLIYFQGNSAPDKSGLPSDRFSAERTGGSVSTLTIQRTQQEDSAVYLCASSLEGSGVFSEQYFGPGTRLTVT.

CDR3 region: CASSLADPRRVTQYF. Written as DNA, the CDR3 is TGTGCCAGCAGTTTAGCGGACCCGCGAAGGGTGACCCAGTACTTC. The V gene is TRBV12-3 or TRBV12-4, the J gene TRBJ2-5; D is uncertain. Between the trimmed V and J ends, which lost 0 bases and 7 bases, there was a span of 15 bases. The length of the CDR3 is 15 residues.

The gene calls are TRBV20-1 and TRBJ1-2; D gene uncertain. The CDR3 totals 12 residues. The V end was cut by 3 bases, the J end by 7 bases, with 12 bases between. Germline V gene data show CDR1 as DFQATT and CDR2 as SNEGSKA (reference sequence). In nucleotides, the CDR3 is TGCAGTGCTAGTCGGACGGTGCTTGGCTACACCTTC. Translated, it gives CSASRTVLGYTF.

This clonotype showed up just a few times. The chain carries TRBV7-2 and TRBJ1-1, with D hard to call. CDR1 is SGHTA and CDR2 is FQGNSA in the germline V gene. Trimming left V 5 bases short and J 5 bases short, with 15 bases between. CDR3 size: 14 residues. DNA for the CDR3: TGTGCCAGCAGCCTAAGACGCCCGGGGACTGAAGCTTTCTTT. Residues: CASSLRRPGTEAFF.

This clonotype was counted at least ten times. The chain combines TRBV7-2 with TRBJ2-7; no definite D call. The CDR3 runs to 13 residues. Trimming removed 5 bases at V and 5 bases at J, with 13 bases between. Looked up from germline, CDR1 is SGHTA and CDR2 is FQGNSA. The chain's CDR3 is CASSLKTRDEQYF. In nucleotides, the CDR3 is TGTGCCAGCAGCCTAAAGACCCGGGACGAGCAGTACTTC.

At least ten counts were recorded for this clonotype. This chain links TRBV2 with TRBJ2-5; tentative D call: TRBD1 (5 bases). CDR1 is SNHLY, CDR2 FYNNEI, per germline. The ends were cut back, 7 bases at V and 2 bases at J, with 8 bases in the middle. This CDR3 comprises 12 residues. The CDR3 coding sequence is TGTGCCAGCAAGGACAATCAAGAGACCCAGTACTTC. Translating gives CASKDNQETQYF.

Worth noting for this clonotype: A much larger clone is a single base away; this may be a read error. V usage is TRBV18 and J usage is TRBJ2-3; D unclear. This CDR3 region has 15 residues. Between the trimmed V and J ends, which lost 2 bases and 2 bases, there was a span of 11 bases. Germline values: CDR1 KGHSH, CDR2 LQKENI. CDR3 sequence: CASSPRPGDTDTQYF. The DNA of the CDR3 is TGTGCCAGCTCACCAAGGCCAGGAGACACAGATACGCAGTATTTT.

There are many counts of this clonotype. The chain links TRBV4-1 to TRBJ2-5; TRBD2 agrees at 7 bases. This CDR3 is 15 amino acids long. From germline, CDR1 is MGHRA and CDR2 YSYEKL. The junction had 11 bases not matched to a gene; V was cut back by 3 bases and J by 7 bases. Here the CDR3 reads CASSQNGAGSGTQYF. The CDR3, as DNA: TGCGCCAGCAGCCAGAACGGAGCGGGGAGTGGGACCCAGTACTTC.

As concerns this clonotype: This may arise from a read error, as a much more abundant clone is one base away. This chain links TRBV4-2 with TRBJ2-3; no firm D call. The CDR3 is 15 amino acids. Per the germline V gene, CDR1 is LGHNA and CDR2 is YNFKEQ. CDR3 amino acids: CASSQEWQNTDMQYF. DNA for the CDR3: TGTGCCAGCAGCCAAGAATGGCAGAACACAGATATGCAGTATTTT.

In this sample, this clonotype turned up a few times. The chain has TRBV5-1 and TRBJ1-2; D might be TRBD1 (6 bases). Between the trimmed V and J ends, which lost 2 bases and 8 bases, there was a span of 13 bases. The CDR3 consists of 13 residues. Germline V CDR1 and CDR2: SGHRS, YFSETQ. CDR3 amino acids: CASSLTGHEGYTF. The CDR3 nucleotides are TGCGCCAGCAGCTTAACAGGGCATGAGGGCTACACCTTC.

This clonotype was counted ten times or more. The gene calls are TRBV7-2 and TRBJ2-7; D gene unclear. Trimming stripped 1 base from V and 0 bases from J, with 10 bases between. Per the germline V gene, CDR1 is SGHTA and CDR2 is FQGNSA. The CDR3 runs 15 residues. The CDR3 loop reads CASSLGSLSSYEQYF. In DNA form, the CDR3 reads TGTGCCAGCAGCTTAGGTAGCCTCAGCTCCTACGAGCAGTACTTC.

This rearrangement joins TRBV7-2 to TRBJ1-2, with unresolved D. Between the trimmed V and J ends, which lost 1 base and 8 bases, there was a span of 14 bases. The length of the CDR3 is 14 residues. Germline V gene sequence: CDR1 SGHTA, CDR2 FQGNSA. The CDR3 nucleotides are TGTGCCAGCAGCTTAGACTTTCGGAAAGAAGGCTACACCTTC. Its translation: CASSLDFRKEGYTF.

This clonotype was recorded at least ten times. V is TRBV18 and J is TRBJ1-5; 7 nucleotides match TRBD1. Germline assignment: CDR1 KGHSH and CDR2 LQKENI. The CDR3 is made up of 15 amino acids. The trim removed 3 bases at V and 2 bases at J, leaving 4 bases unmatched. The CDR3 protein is CASSPYDRGNQPQHF. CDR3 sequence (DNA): TGTGCCAGCTCACCCTACGACAGGGGCAATCAGCCCCAGCATTTT. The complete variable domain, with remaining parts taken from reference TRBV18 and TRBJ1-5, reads NAGVMQNPRHLVRRRGQEARLRCSPMKGHSHVYWYRQLPEEGLKFMVYLQKENIIDESGMPKERFSAEFPKEGPSILRIQQVVRGDSAAYFCASSPYDRGNQPQHFGDGTRLSIL.